What follows is one T cell receptor beta chain and its context. Its antigen is unknown. These data originate in a study of cytomegalovirus exposure and HLA in healthy donors. Study-level points and caveats: In an earlier analysis, productive rearrangement rates for most beta V segments clustered near 87% or 30%. It was reported that the classifier diagnosed cytomegalovirus status with high specificity and sensitivity in both the original and validation cohorts. A later analysis found that most CMV-associated TCR beta chains appeared HLA-restricted. The study flagged around 150 TCR beta chains as cytomegalovirus-associated.

Germline V gene sequence: CDR1 LGHNT, CDR2 FRNRAP. CDR3 size: 13 residues. V lost 6 bases to trimming and J lost 13 bases, with 19 bases between them. The PCR used 60 Vbeta and 13 Jbeta primers. Repertoires were generated with immunoSEQ multiplex PCR, while TCRdb's copy carries only in-frame clones and drops some. The data show under 200,000 clones, about 80% seen once. The V gene is TRBV12-5, the J gene TRBJ2-1; the D gene is possibly TRBD2 (5 bases). The clonotype originates from a man aged 18-30 years in good health and CMV-seropositive. Material: PBMCs. CDR3 sequence reads: CASGIAPGNLQFF. The CDR3 DNA reads as TGTGCTAGTGGCATAGCCCCGGGGAACCTACAGTTCTTC.